This T cell receptor (beta chain) stems from a study of blood T cell repertoires in COVID-19. The wider study: PBMCs, B-cell-depleted T cells, or T cells provided the cDNA or gDNA that made up the material.

V dropped 6 bases and J dropped 2 bases, with 8 bases sitting between them. The CDR3 length is 12 residues. TCRdb keeps only in-frame clones here, not all; method: immunoSEQ multiplex PCR. In the table there are 300,000 to 450,000 clones, about 90% of which are singletons. The specimen sequenced was peripheral blood. This TCR came from a young woman with COVID-19, enrolled during active disease. V gene TRBV12-3 or TRBV12-4 combines with J gene TRBJ2-7; D unresolved. The CDR3 is CASSPWPYEQYF. DNA of the CDR3: TGTGCCAGCAGCCCCTGGCCCTACGAGCAGTACTTC.